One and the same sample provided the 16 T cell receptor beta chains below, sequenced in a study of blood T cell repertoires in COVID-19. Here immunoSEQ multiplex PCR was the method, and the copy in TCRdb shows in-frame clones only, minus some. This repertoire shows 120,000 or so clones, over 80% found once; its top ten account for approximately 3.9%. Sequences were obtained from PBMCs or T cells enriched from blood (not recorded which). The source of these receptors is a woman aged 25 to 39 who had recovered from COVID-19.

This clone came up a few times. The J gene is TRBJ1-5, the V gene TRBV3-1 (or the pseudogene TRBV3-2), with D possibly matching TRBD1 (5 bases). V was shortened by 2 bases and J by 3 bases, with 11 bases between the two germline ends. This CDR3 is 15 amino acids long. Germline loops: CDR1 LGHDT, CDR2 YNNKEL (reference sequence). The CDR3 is CASSQRWGDNQPQHF. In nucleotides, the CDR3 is TGTGCCAGCAGCCAAAGGTGGGGGGACAATCAGCCCCAGCATTTT.

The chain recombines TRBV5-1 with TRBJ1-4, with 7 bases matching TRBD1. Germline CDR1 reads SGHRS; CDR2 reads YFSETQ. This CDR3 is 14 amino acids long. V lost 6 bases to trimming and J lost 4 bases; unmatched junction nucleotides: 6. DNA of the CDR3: TGCGCCAGCAACCCGGGACAGCTTAATGAAAAACTGTTTTTT. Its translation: CASNPGQLNEKLFF.

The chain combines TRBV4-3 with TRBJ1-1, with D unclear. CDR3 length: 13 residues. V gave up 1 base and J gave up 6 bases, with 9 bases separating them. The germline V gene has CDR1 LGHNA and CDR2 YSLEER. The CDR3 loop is CASSQVSGSEAFF. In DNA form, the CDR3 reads TGCGCCAGCAGCCAAGTCTCCGGGTCTGAAGCTTTCTTT.

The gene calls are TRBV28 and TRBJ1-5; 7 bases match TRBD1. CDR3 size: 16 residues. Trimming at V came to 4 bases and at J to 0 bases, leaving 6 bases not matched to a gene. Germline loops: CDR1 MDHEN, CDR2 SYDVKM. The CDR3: CASSSDRFYSNQPQHF. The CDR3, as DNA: TGTGCCAGCAGTTCGGACAGGTTTTATAGCAATCAGCCCCAGCATTTT.

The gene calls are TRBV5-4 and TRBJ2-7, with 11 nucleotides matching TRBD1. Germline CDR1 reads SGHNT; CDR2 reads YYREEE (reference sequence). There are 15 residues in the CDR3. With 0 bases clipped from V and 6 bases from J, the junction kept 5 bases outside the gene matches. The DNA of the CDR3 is TGTGCCAGCAGCTTGGCCGGGACAGGGGGGGGCGAGCAGTACTTC. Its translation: CASSLAGTGGGEQYF.

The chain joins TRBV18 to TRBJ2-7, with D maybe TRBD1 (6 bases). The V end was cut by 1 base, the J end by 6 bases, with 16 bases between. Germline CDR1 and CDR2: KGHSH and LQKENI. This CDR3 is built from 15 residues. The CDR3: CASSPRMAQGSEQYF. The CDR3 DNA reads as TGTGCCAGCTCACCACGTATGGCCCAGGGGAGCGAGCAGTACTTC.

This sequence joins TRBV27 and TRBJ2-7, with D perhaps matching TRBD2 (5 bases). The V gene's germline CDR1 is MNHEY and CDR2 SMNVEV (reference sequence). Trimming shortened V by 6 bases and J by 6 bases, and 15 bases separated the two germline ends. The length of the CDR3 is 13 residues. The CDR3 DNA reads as TGTGCCAGCAGACAAGTACCGGCGGGCGAGCAGTACTTC. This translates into CASRQVPAGEQYF.

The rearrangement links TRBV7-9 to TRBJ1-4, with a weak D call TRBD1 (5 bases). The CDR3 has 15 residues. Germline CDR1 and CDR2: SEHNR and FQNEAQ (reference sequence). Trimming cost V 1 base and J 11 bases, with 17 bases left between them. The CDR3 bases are TGTGCCAGCAGCTTAGTAGGACTCGAGCGGGGGAAACTGTTTTTT. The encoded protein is CASSLVGLERGKLFF.

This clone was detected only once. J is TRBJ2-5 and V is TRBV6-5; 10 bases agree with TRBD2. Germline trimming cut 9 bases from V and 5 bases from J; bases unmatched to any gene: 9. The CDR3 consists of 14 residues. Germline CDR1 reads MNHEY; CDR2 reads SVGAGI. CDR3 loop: CARSLAGDRETQYF. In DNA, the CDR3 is TGTGCCAGGAGTCTAGCGGGAGATCGGGAGACCCAGTACTTC.

Here the CDR3 DNA reads TGCGCCAGCACCACCAATAGTGGGACAGGGTACACAGATACGCAGTATTTT. The encoded protein is CASTTNSGTGYTDTQYF. The chain is built from TRBV23-1 and TRBJ2-3, with 9 bases lining up with TRBD1. TRBV23-1 is sorted into the ORF group, with uncertain function. The CDR3 has 17 amino acids. J was trimmed by 2 bases and V by 7 bases; bases with no gene match: 13.

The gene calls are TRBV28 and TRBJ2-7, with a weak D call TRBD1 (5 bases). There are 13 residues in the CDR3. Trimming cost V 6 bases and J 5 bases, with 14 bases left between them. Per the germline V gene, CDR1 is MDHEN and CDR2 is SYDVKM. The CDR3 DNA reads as TGTGCCAGCAGGTTTGGGGCGCTGAACGAGCAGTACTTC. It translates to CASRFGALNEQYF.

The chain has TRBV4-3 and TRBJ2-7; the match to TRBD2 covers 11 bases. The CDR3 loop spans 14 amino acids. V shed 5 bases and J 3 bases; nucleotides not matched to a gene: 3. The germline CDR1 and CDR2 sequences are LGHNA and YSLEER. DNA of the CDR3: TGCGCCAGCAGCTACGGGACTAGCGGCTACGAGCAGTACTTC. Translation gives CASSYGTSGYEQYF.

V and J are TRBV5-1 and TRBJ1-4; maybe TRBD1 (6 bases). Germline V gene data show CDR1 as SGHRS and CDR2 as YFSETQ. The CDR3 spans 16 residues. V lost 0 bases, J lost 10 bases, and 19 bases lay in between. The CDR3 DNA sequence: TGCGCCAGCAGCTTGGTGGTCGGTGCGGGGGCCGGAAAACTGTTTTTT. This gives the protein CASSLVVGAGAGKLFF. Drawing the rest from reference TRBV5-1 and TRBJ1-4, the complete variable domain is KAGVTQTPRYLIKTRGQQVTLSCSPISGHRSVSWYQQTPGQGLQFLFEYFSETQRNKGNFPGRFSGRQFSNSRSEMNVSTLELGDSALYLCASSLVVGAGAGKLFFGSGTQLSVL.

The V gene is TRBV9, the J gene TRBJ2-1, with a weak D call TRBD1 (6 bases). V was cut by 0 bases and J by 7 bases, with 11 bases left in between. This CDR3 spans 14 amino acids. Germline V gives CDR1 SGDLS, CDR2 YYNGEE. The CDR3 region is CASSVAWGRNEQFF. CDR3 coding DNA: TGTGCCAGCAGCGTAGCTTGGGGGCGGAATGAGCAGTTCTTC. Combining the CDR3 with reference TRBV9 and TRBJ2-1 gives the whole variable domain DSGVTQTPKHLITATGQRVTLRCSPRSGDLSVYWYQQSLDQGLQFLIQYYNGEERAKGNILERFSAQQFPDLHSELNLSSLELGDSALYFCASSVAWGRNEQFFGPGTRLTVL.

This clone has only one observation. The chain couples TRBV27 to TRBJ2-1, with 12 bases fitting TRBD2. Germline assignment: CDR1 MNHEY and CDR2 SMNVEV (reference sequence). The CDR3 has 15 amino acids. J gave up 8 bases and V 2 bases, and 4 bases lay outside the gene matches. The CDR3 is CASSLRRLAGDEQFF. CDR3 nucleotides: TGTGCCAGCAGTTTACGGAGACTAGCGGGAGATGAGCAGTTCTTC.

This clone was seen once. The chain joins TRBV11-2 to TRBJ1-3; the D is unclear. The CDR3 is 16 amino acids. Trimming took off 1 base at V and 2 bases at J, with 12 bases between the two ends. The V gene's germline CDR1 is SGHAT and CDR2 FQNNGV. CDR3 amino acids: CASSLVNPATGNTIYF. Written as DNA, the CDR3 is TGTGCCAGCAGCTTAGTAAATCCCGCGACTGGAAACACCATATATTTT.